This T cell receptor (beta chain) was profiled in a study of blood T cells in healthy people across ages (dated by TCRdb to the mid-2010s). Broadly, across the study: In model experiments, template switching captured roughly one uniquely barcoded TCR beta cDNA molecule for every two T cells. To avoid experimental bias, donors of different ages were spread randomly across the sequencing lanes. Donors were grouped into four age groups: young (average roughly 16 years), middle-aged (less than 40), aged (around 56) and long-lived (about 82). Using the same blood draw, the study looked at two additional independent replicas of 1 million unique cDNA reads for two donors, one aged 18 to 29 and the other aged 80 or older. Using deep sequencing normalized with unique cDNA molecular identifiers, the study measured how TCR beta repertoire diversity changes with age. Results the study describes overall, beyond this receptor: Because the CMV infection status of the donors was unknown, age-related changes in expanded clonotypes may potentially have been confounded. Bulk unsorted PBMC profiling prevented conclusive comparison of naive and antigen-experienced compartments. Compared with the aged group, the long-lived group had more naive CD4+ T cells, fewer expanded clones and increased TCR diversity, a pattern suggesting age selection. As age increased, observed TCR beta diversity per million T cells dropped in a roughly linear way, and a significant reduction was already evident by age about 36. Total diversity estimates from one million sequenced T cells were considered lower bounds and underestimates. There was a strong correlation between observed TCR beta diversity and the percentage of naive T cells measured by flow cytometry.

Inclusive of the bounding cysteine and phenylalanine, the CDR3 is 16 residues long. Of all the DNA, just the CDR3 is kept, 48 bases in frame from base 1. The junction shows trimming of 3 bases on V and 8 bases on J, and the gene matches do not reach 5 bases of it. CDR1 and CDR2 were assigned from the germline V gene as SGDLS and YYNGEE. Systemically healthy Caucasian individuals from Russia, some 36 in total and aged about 6 to 95 years, were included as donors. Each donor gave approximately 9.4 milliliters of peripheral blood, drawn into EDTA-treated Vacutainer tubes. Ficoll-Paque density-gradient centrifugation was used to isolate PBMCs, with at least 6.5 million obtained per sample. Total RNA, at least 5.5 micrograms per sample, was extracted from PBMCs with Trizol reagent. Naive CD45RAhigh/CD27high T cell percentages were measured by flow cytometry on a PBMC aliquot from every donor. This clonotype was seen a few times. Its antigen specificity is not known. No base qualities exist here, and no much larger clone lies one base off it.

Receptors were amplified or captured by 5' RACE. Instrument used: Illumina HiSeq 2500. The second PCR ran for about 6 to 12 cycles and used a J-beta primer mix along with a sample-barcoded 5' primer. A template-switch 5' adaptor carrying 12 random nucleotides introduced a unique molecular identifier onto each TCR beta cDNA molecule. Each sample yielded at least 3 million CDR3-containing paired-end reads. The Mint cDNA synthesis kit, primed by a TRBC-specific oligonucleotide, was used to synthesize first-strand cDNA from all RNA. Following uracil-DNA glycosylase treatment, a first 18-cycle PCR with universal primers M1SS and BC2_uni_R was performed on all cDNA. On the study's bioinformatics: Normalization of each sample was performed by random selection of 1 million high-quality reads, each carrying a distinct molecular identifier. Reads sharing molecular identifiers were discarded rather than binned into consensus sequences. MiTCR, set to a Q25 quality threshold and the strictest error-elimination algorithm, was used for CDR3 identification, clonotype clustering and error correction. A nonparametric unseen species model using Euler transformation provided a lower-bound estimate of total TCR beta diversity. TCRdb reprocessing: public reads trimmed at Q25 with fastp, clones called with MiXCR, in-frame beta chains kept. Identical CDR3 proteins give one entry, which carries the most common genes and DNA. What appears here as the V and J calls and clone size reflects TCRdb's work, not the paper's. The sample includes approximately 900,000 distinct CDR3 sequences, with 45% to 50% observed a single time. The ten top clones hold 13% of the sample.

The clonotype comes from a man between 25 and 39 years old in good health. Sequences were obtained from blood. This chain joins TRBV9 to TRBJ2-1; 16 central nucleotides agree with TRBD2. DNA sequence: TGTGCCAGCAGCGGAGGGACTAGCGGGGGGGAGTATGAGCAGTTCTTC. Its protein is CASSGGTSGGEYEQFF.